Following are 9 T cell receptor beta chains from one sample sequenced in a study of blood T cell repertoires in COVID-19. The repertoire was sequenced with immunoSEQ multiplex PCR; TCRdb's copy has only in-frame clones and lacks some. This sample carries about 190,000 clones, roughly 85% of them seen once, and the ten largest clones take more than 5%. The sequencing input was peripheral blood. The receptors here all came from a woman aged 25 to 39 with acute or convalescent COVID-19.

The chain employs TRBV5-1 and TRBJ2-5, with TRBD1 identical over 9 bases. Germline V CDR1 and CDR2: SGHRS, YFSETQ. The ends lost 3 bases at V and 2 bases at J; junction bases unmatched: 5. The CDR3 contains 15 residues. CDR3 DNA sequence: TGCGCCAGCAGCTCGGCGGACAGGGGACAAGAGACCCAGTACTTC. Amino acid sequence: CASSSADRGQETQYF.

The chain has TRBV4-3 and TRBJ2-1; 11 bases line up with TRBD2. CDR3 length equals 17 residues. Germline V gene data show CDR1 as LGHNA and CDR2 as YSLEER. Unmatched junction bases numbered 10, after V lost 3 bases and J lost 6 bases. This CDR3 reads CASSHLTTSGAINEQFF. The CDR3 region has the DNA TGCGCCAGCAGCCACCTTACGACTAGCGGGGCGATCAATGAGCAGTTCTTC.

V and J are TRBV6-6 and TRBJ2-5; D is possibly TRBD1 (6 bases). The length of the CDR3 is 16 residues. Germline V gene lookup returns CDR1 MNHNY and CDR2 SVGAGI (reference sequence). The V gene lost 2 bases and the J gene lost 2 bases, with 15 bases spanning the gap. CDR3 residues: CASSYGRQGFQETQYF. The CDR3 DNA reads TGTGCCAGCAGTTACGGCCGGCAGGGGTTTCAAGAGACCCAGTACTTC.

This sequence joins TRBV15 and TRBJ1-4; D gene uncertain. Per germline, CDR1 LNHNV and CDR2 YYDKDF (reference sequence). V lost 2 bases and J lost 0, with 4 bases in between. The CDR3 sequence is 14 residues long. Written as DNA, the CDR3 is TGTGCCACCAGCAGAATCTCAACTAATGAAAAACTGTTTTTT. It specifies CATSRISTNEKLFF.

This chain's CDR3 is CASSRPRQGIQETQYF. The CDR3 DNA is TGTGCCAGCAGCAGACCGCGACAGGGCATCCAAGAGACCCAGTACTTC. The chain is built from TRBV5-4 and TRBJ2-5; 7 nucleotides line up with TRBD1. Trimming removed 4 bases from V and 1 base from J; junction bases left unmatched: 10. CDR3 length equals 16 residues. CDR1 is SGHNT and CDR2 is YYREEE in the germline V gene (reference sequence).

This clone was seen just once. This chain joins TRBV28 and TRBJ1-2; 10 bases are shared with TRBD1. The length of the CDR3 is 16 residues. V was pared by 5 bases and J by 4 bases, with 10 bases of the junction left unmatched. Germline lookup yields CDR1 MDHEN and CDR2 SYDVKM. Here the CDR3 reads CASSISDRGRGYGYTF. DNA for the CDR3: TGTGCCAGCAGTATCTCCGACAGGGGGCGCGGCTATGGCTACACCTTC.

This chain uses TRBV7-2 with TRBJ1-1; D unresolved. The CDR3 contains 12 residues. V was trimmed by 0 bases and J by 7 bases, leaving 6 bases between them. Germline V lookup: CDR1 SGHTA, CDR2 FQGNSA. CDR3 sequence: CASSLAQLEAFF. The DNA for the CDR3 is TGTGCCAGCAGCTTAGCACAGCTTGAAGCTTTCTTT.

J is TRBJ1-2 and V is TRBV28; 9 bases line up with TRBD1. There are 15 residues in the CDR3. Per the germline V gene, CDR1 is MDHEN and CDR2 is SYDVKM. With 6 bases clipped from V and 6 bases from J, the junction kept 11 bases outside the gene matches. The CDR3 bases are TGTGCCAGCAGCCTACTGACAGGGGGGCGAAATGGCTACACCTTC. Translation gives CASSLLTGGRNGYTF.

There are many counts of this clone. V gene TRBV7-2 combines with J gene TRBJ2-2; 7 positions agree with TRBD1. With V trimmed by 7 bases and J by 1 base, 9 bases remained unmatched. This CDR3 has 16 residues. CDR1 is SGHTA and CDR2 is FQGNSA in the germline V gene. This chain's CDR3 is CASTGKDRVNTGELFF. The DNA of the CDR3 is TGTGCCAGCACTGGCAAAGACAGGGTGAACACCGGGGAGCTGTTTTTT.